Presented here are 24 T cell receptor beta chains from one specimen sequenced in a study of T-cell reconstitution after alpha-beta-depleted transplantation in children. Using unique molecular identifiers, the investigators prepared the TCRbeta library. From the PCR reads, TCRdb called clonotypes with MiXCR, one entry per CDR3 protein. The sample includes around 800,000 distinct CDR3 sequences, roughly 16% of them seen just once. This specimen was PBMCs, mostly from graft donor cells, taken 360 days after TCRalphabeta/CD19-depleted stem cell transplant. These receptors all come from a male patient younger than 18 who had a stem cell transplant for acute lymphoblastic leukemia, so the T cells may come from the graft donor.

The CDR3 region is CASSGQFF. CDR3 bases: TGTGCCAGCAGTGGGCAGTTCTTC. The V gene is TRBV6-4, the J gene TRBJ2-1; D gene ambiguous. Germline V gene lookup returns CDR1 MRHNA and CDR2 SNTAGT. Between the trimmed V and J ends, which lost 4 bases and 12 bases, there was a span of 1 base. CDR3 length equals 8 residues.

This clonotype was seen many times. The V and J genes are TRBV15 and TRBJ2-2; TRBD1 agrees at 8 bases. Germline CDR1 reads LNHNV; CDR2 reads YYDKDF (reference sequence). The CDR3 sequence is 16 residues long. Trimming removed 3 bases from V and 5 bases from J; junction bases left unmatched: 8. The DNA for the CDR3 is TGTGCCACCAGCAGTCCCGGGACAGGTGGAACCGGGGAGCTGTTTTTT. Protein: CATSSPGTGGTGELFF. The variable domain in full, with the rest retrieved from reference TRBV15 and TRBJ2-2, is DAMVIQNPRYQVTQFGKPVTLSCSQTLNHNVMYWYQQKSSQAPKLLFHYYDKDFNNEADTPDNFQSRRPNTSFCFLDIRSPGLGDTAMYLCATSSPGTGGTGELFFGEGSRLTVL.

The V call is TRBV5-1, the J call TRBJ1-6, with 8 bases fitting TRBD1. Per the germline V gene, CDR1 is SGHRS and CDR2 is YFSETQ. V shed 6 bases and J 5 bases; nucleotides not matched to a gene: 1. The CDR3 covers 13 residues. This CDR3 is CASTGGNNSPLHF. The DNA of the CDR3 is TGCGCCAGCACAGGGGGCAATAATTCACCCCTCCACTTT.

This clonotype turned up a few times. The chain is built from TRBV6-1 and TRBJ2-7; D unclear. This CDR3 is 11 amino acids long. Trimming shortened V by 4 bases and J by 7 bases, and 8 bases separated the two germline ends. The germline CDR1 and CDR2 sequences are MNHNS and SASEGT. The CDR3 region is CASSAPWEQYF. In nucleotides, the CDR3 is TGTGCCAGCAGTGCCCCGTGGGAGCAGTACTTC.

This clonotype was seen a few times. The chain employs TRBV5-1 and TRBJ2-3; possible D gene TRBD1, 5 bases. Per the germline V gene, CDR1 is SGHRS and CDR2 is YFSETQ. The CDR3 loop spans 14 amino acids. The V and J ends lost 0 bases and 6 bases respectively, with 11 bases between them. The CDR3 is CASSLAQVGDTQYF. The CDR3 region has the DNA TGCGCCAGCAGCTTGGCACAGGTGGGGGATACGCAGTATTTT.

There are a few counts of this clonotype. The chain employs TRBV18 and TRBJ2-6; perhaps TRBD1 as D (5 bases). Germline-derived CDR1 and CDR2 are KGHSH and LQKENI. V lost 3 bases and J 4 bases, leaving 13 bases between the germline ends. The CDR3 totals 16 residues. CDR3 DNA: TGTGCCAGCTCACCGCAGGGAACGGAAGGGGCCAACGTCCTGACTTTC. Translating it yields CASSPQGTEGANVLTF. Together with reference TRBV18 and TRBJ2-6, the CDR3 gives the full variable domain: NAGVMQNPRHLVRRRGQEARLRCSPMKGHSHVYWYRQLPEEGLKFMVYLQKENIIDESGMPKERFSAEFPKEGPSILRIQQVVRGDSAAYFCASSPQGTEGANVLTFGAGSRLTVL.

This clonotype was observed many times. This rearrangement joins TRBV12-3 or TRBV12-4 to TRBJ2-7; D gene unclear. V was clipped by 3 bases and J by 3 bases, with 6 bases between them. This CDR3 has 12 amino acids. The CDR3 sequence: CASSFTDYEQYF. The CDR3 region has the DNA TGTGCCAGCAGTTTCACAGACTACGAGCAGTACTTC.

The rearrangement joins TRBV5-1 to TRBJ2-7; 12 bases line up with TRBD2. The germline CDR1 and CDR2 sequences are SGHRS and YFSETQ. This CDR3 has 17 residues. Trimming took 1 base from V and 3 from J; bases not matched to a gene: 8. This chain's CDR3 is CASSLWGTSGFHYEQYF. Here the CDR3 DNA reads TGCGCCAGCAGCTTGTGGGGGACTAGCGGGTTTCACTACGAGCAGTACTTC. The variable domain in full, with the rest retrieved from reference TRBV5-1 and TRBJ2-7, is KAGVTQTPRYLIKTRGQQVTLSCSPISGHRSVSWYQQTPGQGLQFLFEYFSETQRNKGNFPGRFSGRQFSNSRSEMNVSTLELGDSALYLCASSLWGTSGFHYEQYFGPGTRLTVT.

V usage is TRBV20-1 and J usage is TRBJ1-2; 11 bases agree with TRBD1. From germline, CDR1 is DFQATT and CDR2 SNEGSKA (reference sequence). V shed 1 base, J shed 8 bases, and the junction held 3 bases outside the gene matches. This CDR3 contains 13 residues. The CDR3 sequence is CSARGTGGLGYTF. For the CDR3, the DNA is TGCAGTGCTAGAGGGACAGGGGGCTTGGGCTACACCTTC.

This clonotype occurred a few times. V and J are TRBV20-1 and TRBJ2-7; 14 bases fit TRBD2. Losses at the gene ends were 1 base for V and 0 bases for J; bases not matched to a gene: 2. This CDR3 spans 16 amino acids. Germline lookup yields CDR1 DFQATT and CDR2 SNEGSKA (reference sequence). The CDR3 loop reads CSARGLAGGPSYEQYF. CDR3 coding DNA: TGCAGTGCTAGAGGACTAGCGGGAGGGCCCTCCTACGAGCAGTACTTC.

This clonotype has more than one count but fewer than ten. The rearrangement joins TRBV5-1 to TRBJ2-7; TRBD2 is a possible D gene (6 bases). This CDR3 comprises 16 residues. Trimming removed 2 bases from V and 0 bases from J, with 15 bases in between. Germline V gives CDR1 SGHRS, CDR2 YFSETQ. The CDR3 DNA is TGCGCCAGCAGCTTTGGGGGGACGGGGAGCTCCTACGAGCAGTACTTC. Translated, it gives CASSFGGTGSSYEQYF. Drawing the rest from reference TRBV5-1 and TRBJ2-7, the complete variable domain is KAGVTQTPRYLIKTRGQQVTLSCSPISGHRSVSWYQQTPGQGLQFLFEYFSETQRNKGNFPGRFSGRQFSNSRSEMNVSTLELGDSALYLCASSFGGTGSSYEQYFGPGTRLTVT.

The genes are TRBV7-8 and TRBJ2-1; 9 nucleotides agree with TRBD2. The CDR3 runs 14 residues. Germline CDR1 is SGHVS and CDR2 is FQNEAQ. The V segment lost 2 bases and the J segment 10 bases; nucleotides outside the gene matches: 6. Here the CDR3 DNA reads TGTGCCAGCAGCTTACAGGCTAGCGGGACGGAGCAGTTCTTC. Translation gives CASSLQASGTEQFF.

This clonotype has just a few counts. The genes are TRBV4-1 and TRBJ2-1; possibly TRBD1 for D (5 bases). This CDR3 is built from 12 residues. The V and J ends lost 9 bases and 9 bases respectively, with 15 bases between them. CDR1 MGHRA and CDR2 YSYEKL come from the germline V gene. Written as DNA, the CDR3 is TGCGCCAGATCTAGACAGACGGTTGAGCAGTTCTTC. It is translated as CARSRQTVEQFF.

Only a few counts were recorded for this clonotype. Relative to the germline gene, one junction end is altered; a read error may explain this. The V and J genes are TRBV2 and TRBJ2-5, with TRBD2 matching 9 bases. Germline values: CDR1 SNHLY, CDR2 FYNNEI. CDR3 length: 18 amino acids. This CDR3 is CAGSVYVSGRFALKTQYF. The CDR3 DNA sequence: TGTGCCGGCAGTGTATACGTGAGCGGGAGGTTCGCGTTGAAGACCCAGTACTTC.

This chain uses TRBV7-3 with TRBJ2-1; 14 bases line up with TRBD2. J was trimmed by 9 bases and V by 1 base; bases with no gene match: 5. Per the germline V gene, CDR1 is SGHTA and CDR2 is FQGTGA. The CDR3 consists of 16 residues. CDR3 in DNA: TGTGCCAGCAGCTTAATGACTAGCGGGAGGGGGATTGAGCAGTTCTTC. This gives the protein CASSLMTSGRGIEQFF.

This clonotype was observed at least ten times. V usage is TRBV6-1 and J usage is TRBJ2-2; perhaps D is TRBD1 or TRBD2 (5 bases each). Deletions cut 6 bases from V and 4 bases from J, with 15 bases between. The CDR3 is 15 residues long. Germline CDR1 MNHNS, CDR2 SASEGT. The CDR3: CASSPDGDGTGELFF. The CDR3 bases are TGTGCCAGCAGCCCAGACGGGGACGGCACCGGGGAGCTGTTTTTT.

A few counts support this clonotype. V usage is TRBV27 and J usage is TRBJ1-2; D remains unclear. The V gene lost 6 bases and the J gene lost 8 bases, with 16 bases spanning the gap. Germline V lookup: CDR1 MNHEY, CDR2 SMNVEV (reference sequence). The CDR3 is 13 residues long. The CDR3 protein is CASSWAQIGGYTF. CDR3 DNA sequence: TGTGCCAGCAGCTGGGCTCAAATCGGAGGCTACACCTTC.

The V and J genes are TRBV20-1 and TRBJ2-2; possibly TRBD1 or TRBD2 for D (6 bases each). Trimming stripped 3 bases from V and 6 bases from J, with 11 bases between. The CDR3 contains 13 residues. Germline V gene data show CDR1 as DFQATT and CDR2 as SNEGSKA (reference sequence). The CDR3 DNA is TGCAGTGCTAGTGATGGGGGGCCCGGGGAGCTGTTTTTT. This gives the protein CSASDGGPGELFF.

This clonotype was recorded many times. The chain employs TRBV15 and TRBJ2-1; D remains ambiguous. The CDR3 sequence is 13 residues long. Germline V CDR1 and CDR2: LNHNV, YYDKDF (reference sequence). V was trimmed by 2 bases and J by 6 bases, leaving 8 bases between them. The chain's CDR3 is CATSRYSRNEQFF. The CDR3 DNA reads TGTGCCACCAGCAGATACAGCCGCAATGAGCAGTTCTTC.

This clonotype has more than one count but fewer than ten. V gene TRBV5-1 combines with J gene TRBJ2-2; 12 bases map to TRBD2. Germline CDR1 and CDR2: SGHRS and YFSETQ. The trim removed 5 bases at V and 2 bases at J, leaving 13 bases unmatched. The CDR3 spans 19 residues. The DNA of the CDR3 is TGCGCCAGCAGGGAGACTAGCGGGAGATGGCGAGAAAACACCGGGGAGCTGTTTTTT. Its protein is CASRETSGRWRENTGELFF.

Comment on this clonotype: A much larger clone lies one base from this, so it may be a read error. DNA of the CDR3: TGCGCCAGCAGCGCCAGCCGATTGTCCTACGAGCAGTACTTC. This encodes CASSASRLSYEQYF. The rearrangement joins TRBV4-1 to TRBJ2-7, with unresolved D. Per germline, CDR1 MGHRA and CDR2 YSYEKL. Trimming took off 5 bases at V and 1 base at J, with 12 bases between the two ends. This CDR3 has 14 amino acids.

This clonotype has a handful of counts. This sequence joins TRBV15 and TRBJ1-3; D is ambiguous. Trimming cost V 2 bases and J 2 bases, with 13 bases left between them. In germline, CDR1 is LNHNV, CDR2 YYDKDF (reference sequence). The CDR3 consists of 16 residues. This CDR3 reads CATSRLRTDAGNTIYF. The CDR3, as DNA: TGTGCCACCAGCAGACTTCGGACGGACGCTGGAAACACCATATATTTT. The full variable domain, with the rest looked up from reference TRBV15 and TRBJ1-3, is DAMVIQNPRYQVTQFGKPVTLSCSQTLNHNVMYWYQQKSSQAPKLLFHYYDKDFNNEADTPDNFQSRRPNTSFCFLDIRSPGLGDTAMYLCATSRLRTDAGNTIYFGEGSWLTVV.

Only a few counts were recorded for this clonotype. The chain employs TRBV27 and TRBJ2-1; TRBD1 or TRBD2 may be the D gene (6 bases each). V lost 1 base, J lost 2 bases, and 12 bases lay in between. This CDR3 is 16 amino acids long. From germline, CDR1 is MNHEY and CDR2 SMNVEV (reference sequence). As DNA, the CDR3 is TGTGCCAGCAGTTTATTAGTGGGGGGCCCCTACAATGAGCAGTTCTTC. Its protein is CASSLLVGGPYNEQFF.

The chain is built from TRBV5-1 and TRBJ2-6; TRBD1 agrees at 9 bases. The junction had 7 bases not matched to a gene; V was cut back by 5 bases and J by 1 base. Germline loops: CDR1 SGHRS, CDR2 YFSETQ. The CDR3 extends over 17 amino acids. The CDR3 DNA sequence: TGCGCCAGCAGGTCCGGGACAGGGCCTTCTGGGGCCAACGTCCTGACTTTC. Its protein product is CASRSGTGPSGANVLTF.